The 21 T cell receptor beta chains below were found in one sample sequenced in a study of cytomegalovirus exposure and HLA in healthy donors. Researchers ran the PCR with 60 Vbeta and 13 Jbeta primers. Sequencing was performed with immunoSEQ multiplex PCR; in TCRdb, only in-frame clones are kept and a portion is missing. The sample has about 300,000 clones, 75% to 90% seen once. Source material: PBMCs. The receptors shown here come from a middle-aged man in good health and CMV-seropositive.

The rearrangement joins TRBV28 to TRBJ1-5; 12 bases line up with TRBD1. Germline values: CDR1 MDHEN, CDR2 SYDVKM. The CDR3 runs 17 residues. The V segment lost 6 bases and the J segment 0 bases; nucleotides outside the gene matches: 6. The CDR3 DNA is TGTGCCAGCAGCCGGGGACAGGGGGCATATAGCAATCAGCCCCAGCATTTT. Translation: CASSRGQGAYSNQPQHF.

J is TRBJ2-2 and V is TRBV2, with 7 positions matching TRBD2. With 4 bases clipped from V and 6 bases from J, the junction kept 8 bases outside the gene matches. The CDR3 totals 15 residues. The germline CDR1 and CDR2 sequences are SNHLY and FYNNEI. CDR3 in DNA: TGTGCCAGCAGTGCAGAGACTAGCCTGGCCGGGGAGCTGTTTTTT. This encodes CASSAETSLAGELFF.

On this clone itself: Other DNA sequences in this specimen translate into the identical CDR3. V usage is TRBV28 and J usage is TRBJ1-5; D is unclear. With 6 bases removed from V and 1 base from J, the gap between germline ends came to 7 bases. The CDR3 length is 13 residues. Germline CDR1 reads MDHEN; CDR2 reads SYDVKM. The CDR3 sequence is CASSLLSNQPQHF. CDR3 in DNA: TGTGCCAGCAGCTTACTAAGCAATCAGCCCCAGCATTTT.

This chain uses TRBV28 with TRBJ1-2, with 7 bases lining up with TRBD1. Trimming removed 0 bases from V and 7 bases from J; junction bases left unmatched: 5. Looked up from germline, CDR1 is MDHEN and CDR2 is SYDVKM. The CDR3 is 14 amino acids. CDR3 coding DNA: TGTGCCAGCAGTTTATGGAGGGGGCGCGGTGGCTACACCTTC. Translated, it gives CASSLWRGRGGYTF.

CDR3 nucleotides: TGTGCCAGCAGGAGGACTAGCGGCTACAATGAGCAGTTCTTC. It is translated as CASRRTSGYNEQFF. The V gene is TRBV2, the J gene TRBJ2-1; 10 nucleotides match TRBD2. The CDR3 sequence is 14 residues long. In germline, CDR1 is SNHLY, CDR2 FYNNEI. After removal of 6 bases from V and 3 bases from J, the junction contained 2 bases not matched to a gene.

This clone was counted only a few times. This chain joins TRBV7-3 and TRBJ2-6, with TRBD1 matching over 8 bases. CDR1 SGHTA and CDR2 FQGTGA come from the germline V gene. The V and J ends lost 5 bases and 4 bases, in that order; junction bases with no gene match: 7. CDR3 size: 16 residues. This CDR3 is CASSLRTGSGANVLTF. The CDR3 nucleotides are TGTGCCAGCAGCCTCCGGACAGGGTCAGGGGCCAACGTCCTGACTTTC.

The J gene is TRBJ2-3, the V gene TRBV19; D may be TRBD2 (6 bases). Between the trimmed V and J ends, which lost 6 bases and 3 bases, there was a span of 13 bases. The CDR3 is 14 amino acids. CDR1 is LNHDA, CDR2 SQIVND, per germline (reference sequence). The CDR3 bases are TGTGCCAGTAGCAGCATTGGGGGGACAGATACGCAGTATTTT. Translated, it gives CASSSIGGTDTQYF.

A single count supports this clone. The CDR3 region has the DNA TGTGCCAGCAGTAACGCAGGGGTGGGCACTGAAGCTTTCTTT. Its translation: CASSNAGVGTEAFF. The genes are TRBV7-6 and TRBJ1-1; D may be TRBD1 (6 bases). The V and J ends lost 6 bases and 4 bases respectively, with 15 bases between them. The CDR3 has 14 residues. Germline V lookup: CDR1 SGHVS, CDR2 FNYEAQ.

This chain joins TRBV28 and TRBJ2-1; 9 bases agree with TRBD1. Germline V CDR1 and CDR2: MDHEN, SYDVKM. This CDR3 region has 13 residues. Trimming removed 5 bases from V and 12 bases from J; junction bases left unmatched: 8. The CDR3 sequence: CASSTTGTGMQFF. The CDR3 coding sequence is TGTGCCAGCAGTACCACCGGGACAGGGATGCAGTTCTTC. The complete variable domain, with remaining parts taken from reference TRBV28 and TRBJ2-1, reads DVKVTQSSRYLVKRTGEKVFLECVQDMDHENMFWYRQDPGLGLRLIYFSYDVKMKEKGDIPEGYSVSREKKERFSLILESASTNQTSMYLCASSTTGTGMQFFGPGTRLTVL.

The rearrangement joins TRBV28 to TRBJ2-3; D might be TRBD1 (6 bases). Germline loops: CDR1 MDHEN, CDR2 SYDVKM. V lost 6 bases and J 2 bases, leaving 18 bases between the germline ends. The CDR3 loop spans 16 amino acids. The CDR3 reads CASSPLQGSITDTQYF. In nucleotides, the CDR3 is TGTGCCAGCAGCCCTCTACAGGGTAGTATCACAGATACGCAGTATTTT.

This chain uses TRBV6-5 with TRBJ2-3; TRBD2 matches at 13 bases. CDR1 MNHEY and CDR2 SVGAGI come from the germline V gene. This CDR3 contains 14 residues. V gave up 8 bases and J gave up 2 bases; unmatched junction bases: 1. The DNA for the CDR3 is TGTGCCAGCGGACTAGCGGGAGCCACAGATACGCAGTATTTT. This gives the protein CASGLAGATDTQYF.

The chain has TRBV25-1 and TRBJ1-1; unclear D gene. With 5 bases removed from V and 0 bases from J, the gap between germline ends came to 10 bases. This CDR3 spans 14 amino acids. The germline V gene has CDR1 MGHDK and CDR2 SYGVNS. CDR3 in amino acids: CASSKTEVNTEAFF. The CDR3 DNA reads TGTGCCAGCAGTAAAACGGAGGTGAACACTGAAGCTTTCTTT.

The gene calls are TRBV7-6 and TRBJ1-2; the D gene is possibly TRBD1 (6 bases). This CDR3 region has 18 residues. Trimming removed 2 bases at V and 1 base at J, with 20 bases between. In germline, CDR1 is SGHVS, CDR2 FNYEAQ. CDR3 nucleotide sequence: TGTGCCAGCAGCTTATCCCCTCACCAGGGGAGACTTAACTATGGCTACACCTTC. This encodes CASSLSPHQGRLNYGYTF.

This clone was recorded a few times. At one of its ends the junction is not consistent with the germline gene, which may arise from a read error. This rearrangement joins TRBV7-7 to TRBJ2-1; TRBD2 agrees at 10 bases. Germline CDR1 and CDR2: SSHAT and FNYEAQ (reference sequence). The CDR3 contains 16 residues. CDR3 amino acids: CASSIGLAAILGEQFF. DNA of the CDR3: TGTGCTAGCAGCATCGGACTAGCGGCCATCCTGGGGGAGCAGTTCTTC.

The J gene is TRBJ1-1, the V gene TRBV18; the D is unclear. The CDR3 extends over 12 amino acids. Per the germline V gene, CDR1 is KGHSH and CDR2 is LQKENI. V lost 10 bases and J 1 base, leaving 10 bases between the germline ends. Written as DNA, the CDR3 is TGTGCCATCCCCGCGAGGAACACTGAAGCTTTCTTT. Amino acids: CAIPARNTEAFF.

The chain joins TRBV7-2 to TRBJ1-5; no clear D gene. Trimming left V 1 base short and J 3 bases short, with 7 bases between. This CDR3 comprises 14 residues. The germline gives CDR1 SGHTA, CDR2 FQGNSA. The CDR3 DNA is TGTGCCAGCAGCTTAGGAGTAGTCAATCAGCCCCAGCATTTT. This sequence encodes CASSLGVVNQPQHF.

The chain employs TRBV7-2 and TRBJ1-5, with 7 nucleotides matching TRBD1. Trimming took 5 bases from V and 0 from J; bases not matched to a gene: 7. Germline assignment: CDR1 SGHTA and CDR2 FQGNSA. The CDR3 is 16 residues long. Here the CDR3 reads CASSPKTGLSNQPQHF. CDR3 coding DNA: TGTGCCAGCAGCCCCAAGACAGGGCTTAGCAATCAGCCCCAGCATTTT.

With respect to this clone: The junction shows a germline mismatch at one end, possibly a read error. This sequence joins TRBV7-7 and TRBJ1-1; TRBD1 is a possible D gene (6 bases). Germline CDR1 reads SSHAT; CDR2 reads FNYEAQ (reference sequence). The CDR3 runs to 16 residues. In DNA form, the CDR3 reads TGTGCTAGCAGCTTAGGGTCCAGGGGTGGTAGCACTGAAGCTTTCTTT. Residues: CASSLGSRGGSTEAFF.

This chain connects TRBV28 to TRBJ1-5; D call uncertain. The CDR3 sequence is 16 residues long. V was pared by 6 bases and J by 2 bases, with 17 bases between. Germline V gene sequence: CDR1 MDHEN, CDR2 SYDVKM. The CDR3 sequence is CASSRKRWFGNQPQHF. The CDR3 coding sequence is TGTGCCAGCAGCCGGAAGCGGTGGTTTGGCAATCAGCCCCAGCATTTT.

The genes are TRBV5-1 and TRBJ2-7; 8 nucleotides line up with TRBD1. Unmatched junction bases numbered 3, after V lost 4 bases and J lost 0 bases. The CDR3 consists of 14 residues. The germline V gene has CDR1 SGHRS and CDR2 YFSETQ. CDR3 DNA sequence: TGCGCCAGCAGCCACGGACAGGGCTCCTACGAGCAGTACTTC. Protein product: CASSHGQGSYEQYF.

The CDR3 nucleotides read TGTGCCAGCAGTTTGACTAGCGGGGCCTACGAGCAGTACTTC. This sequence encodes CASSLTSGAYEQYF. V and J are TRBV28 and TRBJ2-7, with TRBD2 identical over 11 bases. The trim removed 3 bases at V and 2 bases at J, leaving 0 bases unmatched. The CDR3 spans 14 residues. From germline, CDR1 is MDHEN and CDR2 SYDVKM.